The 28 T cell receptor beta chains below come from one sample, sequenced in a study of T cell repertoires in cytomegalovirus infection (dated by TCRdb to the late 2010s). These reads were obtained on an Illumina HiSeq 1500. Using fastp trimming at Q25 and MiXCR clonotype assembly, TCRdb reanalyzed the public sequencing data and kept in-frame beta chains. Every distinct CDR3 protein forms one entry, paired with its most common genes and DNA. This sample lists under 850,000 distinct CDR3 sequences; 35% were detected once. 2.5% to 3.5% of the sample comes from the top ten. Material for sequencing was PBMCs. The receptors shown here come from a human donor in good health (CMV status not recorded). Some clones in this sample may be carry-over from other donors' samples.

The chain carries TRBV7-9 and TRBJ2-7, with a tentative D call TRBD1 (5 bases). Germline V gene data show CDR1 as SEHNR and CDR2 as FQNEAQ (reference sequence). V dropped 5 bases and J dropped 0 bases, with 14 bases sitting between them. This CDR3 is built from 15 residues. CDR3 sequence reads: CASSRDRRNSYEQYF. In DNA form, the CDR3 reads TGTGCCAGCAGCCGTGACAGAAGGAACTCCTACGAGCAGTACTTC.

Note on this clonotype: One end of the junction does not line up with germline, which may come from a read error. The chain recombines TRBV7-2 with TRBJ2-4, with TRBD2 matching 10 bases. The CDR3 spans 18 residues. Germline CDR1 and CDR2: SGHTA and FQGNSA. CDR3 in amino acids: CASSPTSGIGLAKNIPYF. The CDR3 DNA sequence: TGTGCCAGCAGCCCTACTAGCGGGATAGGCTTAGCCAAAAACATTCCGTACTTC.

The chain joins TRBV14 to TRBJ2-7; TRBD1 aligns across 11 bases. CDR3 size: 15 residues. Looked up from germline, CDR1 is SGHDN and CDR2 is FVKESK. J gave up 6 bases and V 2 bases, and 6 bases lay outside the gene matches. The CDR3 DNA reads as TGTGCCAGCAGCCAACGGACAGGGGGCCGTAGCGAGCAGTACTTC. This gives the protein CASSQRTGGRSEQYF.

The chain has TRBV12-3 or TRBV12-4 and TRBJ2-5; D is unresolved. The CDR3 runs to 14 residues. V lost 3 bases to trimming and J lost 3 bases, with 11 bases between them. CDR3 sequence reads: CASSFTGREETQYF. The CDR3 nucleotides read TGTGCCAGCAGTTTTACCGGACGGGAAGAGACCCAGTACTTC.

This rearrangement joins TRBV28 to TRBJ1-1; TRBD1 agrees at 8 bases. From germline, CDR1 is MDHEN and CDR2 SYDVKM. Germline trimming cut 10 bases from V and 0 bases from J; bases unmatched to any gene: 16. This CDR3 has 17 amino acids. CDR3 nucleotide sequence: TGTGCCACCCACGGGACAGGCCAATTGGGGCTGAACACTGAAGCTTTCTTT. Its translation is CATHGTGQLGLNTEAFF.

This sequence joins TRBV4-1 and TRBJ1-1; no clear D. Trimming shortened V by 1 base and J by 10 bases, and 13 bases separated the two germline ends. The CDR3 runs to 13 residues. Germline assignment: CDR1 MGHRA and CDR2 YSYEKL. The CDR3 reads CASSQGEYTRAFF. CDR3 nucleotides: TGCGCCAGCAGCCAAGGGGAATACACGAGAGCTTTCTTT.

This chain's CDR3 is CATSDPAAGVYEQYF. CDR3 coding DNA: TGTGCCACCAGTGATCCAGCCGCGGGCGTCTACGAGCAGTACTTC. The gene calls are TRBV24-1 and TRBJ2-7; D is possibly TRBD2 (5 bases). The V end was cut by 3 bases, the J end by 3 bases, with 14 bases between. CDR1 and CDR2 (germline): KGHDR, SFDVKD. The CDR3 is 15 residues long.

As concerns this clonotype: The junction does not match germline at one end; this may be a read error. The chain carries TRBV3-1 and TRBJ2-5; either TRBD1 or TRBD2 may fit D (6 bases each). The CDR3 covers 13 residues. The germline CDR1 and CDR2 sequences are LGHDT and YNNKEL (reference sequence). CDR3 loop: CASSPGGRNDPHF. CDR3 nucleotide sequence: TGTGCCAGCAGCCCCGGGGGCCGCAACGACCCGCACTTC.

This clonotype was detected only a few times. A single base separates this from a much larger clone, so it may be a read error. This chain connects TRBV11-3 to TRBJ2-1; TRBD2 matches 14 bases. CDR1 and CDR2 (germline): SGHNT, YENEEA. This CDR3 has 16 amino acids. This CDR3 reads CASSPRTSGGRNEQLF. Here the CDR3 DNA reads TGTGCCAGCAGCCCCCGGACTAGCGGGGGGCGCAATGAGCAGTTATTC. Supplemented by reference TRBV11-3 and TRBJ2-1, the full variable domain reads EAGVVQSPRYKIIEKKQPVAFWCNPISGHNTLYWYLQNLGQGPELLIRYENEEAVDDSQLPKDRFSAERLKGVDSTLKIQPAELGDSAVYLCASSPRTSGGRNEQLFGPGTRLTVL.

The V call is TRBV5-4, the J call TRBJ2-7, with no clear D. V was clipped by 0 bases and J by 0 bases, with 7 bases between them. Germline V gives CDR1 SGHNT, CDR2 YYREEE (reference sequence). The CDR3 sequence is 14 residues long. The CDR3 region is CASSLDAVSYEQYF. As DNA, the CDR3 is TGTGCCAGCAGCTTGGATGCAGTCTCCTACGAGCAGTACTTC.

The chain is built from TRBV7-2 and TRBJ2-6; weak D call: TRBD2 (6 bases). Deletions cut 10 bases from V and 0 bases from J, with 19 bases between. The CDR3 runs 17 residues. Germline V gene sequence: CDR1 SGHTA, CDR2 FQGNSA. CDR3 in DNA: TGTGCCACCCCCTATCGGGAGTTCCACTCTGGGGCCAACGTCCTGACTTTC. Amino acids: CATPYREFHSGANVLTF.

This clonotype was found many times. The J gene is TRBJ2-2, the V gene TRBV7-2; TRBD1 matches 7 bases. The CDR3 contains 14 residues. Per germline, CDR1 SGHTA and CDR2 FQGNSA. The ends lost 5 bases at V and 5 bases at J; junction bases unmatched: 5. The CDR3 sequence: CASSRDRPTGELFF. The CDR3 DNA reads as TGTGCCAGCAGCCGGGACAGACCAACCGGGGAGCTGTTTTTT.

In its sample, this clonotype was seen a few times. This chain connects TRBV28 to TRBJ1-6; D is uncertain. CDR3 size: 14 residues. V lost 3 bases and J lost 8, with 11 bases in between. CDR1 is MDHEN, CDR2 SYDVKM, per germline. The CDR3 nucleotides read TGTGCCAGCAGTTTGAGGACGGCCTATTCACCCCTCCACTTT. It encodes CASSLRTAYSPLHF.

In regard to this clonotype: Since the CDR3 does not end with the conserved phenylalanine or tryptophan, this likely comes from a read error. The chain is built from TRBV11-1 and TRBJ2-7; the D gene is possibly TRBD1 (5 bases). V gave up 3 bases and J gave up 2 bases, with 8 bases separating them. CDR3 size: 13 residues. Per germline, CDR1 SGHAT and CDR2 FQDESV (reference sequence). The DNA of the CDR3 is TGTGCCAGCAGCTTTGAGGACACCTACGAGCAGTACTGC. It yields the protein CASSFEDTYEQYC.

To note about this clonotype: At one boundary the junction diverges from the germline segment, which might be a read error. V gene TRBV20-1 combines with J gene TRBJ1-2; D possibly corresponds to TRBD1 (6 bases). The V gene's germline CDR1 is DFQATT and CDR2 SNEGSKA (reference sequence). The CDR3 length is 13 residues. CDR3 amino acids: CSALDDRNYVYTF. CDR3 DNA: TGCAGTGCCTTGGACGACAGGAACTATGTCTACACCTTC.

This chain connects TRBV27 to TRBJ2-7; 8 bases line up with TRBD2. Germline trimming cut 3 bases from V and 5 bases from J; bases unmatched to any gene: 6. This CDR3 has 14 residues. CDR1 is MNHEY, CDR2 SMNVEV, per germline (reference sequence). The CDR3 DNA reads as TGTGCCAGCAGTTTCGGGACTAGTTTTGACGAGCAGTACTTC. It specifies CASSFGTSFDEQYF.

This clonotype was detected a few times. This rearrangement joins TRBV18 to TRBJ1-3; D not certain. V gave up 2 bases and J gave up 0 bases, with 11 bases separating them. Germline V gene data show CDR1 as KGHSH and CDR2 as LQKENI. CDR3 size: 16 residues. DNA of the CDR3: TGTGCCAGCTCACCATCGCCGACTGACTCTGGAAACACCATATATTTT. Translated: CASSPSPTDSGNTIYF.

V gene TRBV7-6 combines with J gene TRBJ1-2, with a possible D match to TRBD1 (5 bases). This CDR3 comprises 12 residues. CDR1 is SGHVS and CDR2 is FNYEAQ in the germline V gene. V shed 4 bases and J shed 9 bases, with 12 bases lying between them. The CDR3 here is CASSWGTDSYTF. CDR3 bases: TGTGCCAGCAGCTGGGGGACCGATAGCTACACCTTC.

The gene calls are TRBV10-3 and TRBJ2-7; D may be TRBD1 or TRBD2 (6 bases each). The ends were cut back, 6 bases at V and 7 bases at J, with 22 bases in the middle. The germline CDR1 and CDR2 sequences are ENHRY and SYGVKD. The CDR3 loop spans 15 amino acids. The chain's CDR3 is CAISLGGQFGREQYF. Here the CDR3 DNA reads TGTGCCATCAGCCTGGGAGGACAGTTTGGGCGGGAGCAGTACTTC.

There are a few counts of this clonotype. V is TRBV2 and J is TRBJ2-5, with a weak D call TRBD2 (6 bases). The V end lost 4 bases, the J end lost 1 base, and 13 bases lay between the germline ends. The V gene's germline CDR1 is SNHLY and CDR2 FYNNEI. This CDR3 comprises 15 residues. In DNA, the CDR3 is TGTGCCAGCAGTGCGGGGGAAGGCCCCCAAGAGACCCAGTACTTC. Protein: CASSAGEGPQETQYF.

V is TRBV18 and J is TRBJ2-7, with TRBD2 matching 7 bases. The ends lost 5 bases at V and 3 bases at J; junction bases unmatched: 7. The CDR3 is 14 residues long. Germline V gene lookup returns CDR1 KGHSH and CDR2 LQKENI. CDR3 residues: CASSARDYLYEQYF. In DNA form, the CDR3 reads TGTGCCAGCTCAGCCCGGGACTACCTCTACGAGCAGTACTTC.

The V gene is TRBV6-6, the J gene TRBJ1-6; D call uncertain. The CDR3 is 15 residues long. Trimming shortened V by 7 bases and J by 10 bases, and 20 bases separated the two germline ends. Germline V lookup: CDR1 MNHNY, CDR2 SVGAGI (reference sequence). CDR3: CASTDRSGEGSPLHF. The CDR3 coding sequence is TGTGCCAGCACCGACCGAAGTGGGGAAGGGTCACCCCTCCACTTT.

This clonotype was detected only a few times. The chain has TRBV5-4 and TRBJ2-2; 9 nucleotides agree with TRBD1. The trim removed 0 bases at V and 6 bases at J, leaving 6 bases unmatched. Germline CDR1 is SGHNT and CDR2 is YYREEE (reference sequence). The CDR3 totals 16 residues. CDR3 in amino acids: CASSLVGQGFPGELFF. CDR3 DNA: TGTGCCAGCAGCTTGGTCGGACAGGGGTTCCCCGGGGAGCTGTTTTTT.

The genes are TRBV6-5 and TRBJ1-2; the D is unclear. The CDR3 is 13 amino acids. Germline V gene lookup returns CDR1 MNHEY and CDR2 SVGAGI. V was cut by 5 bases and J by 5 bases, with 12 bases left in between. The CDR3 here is CASSNPRAYGYTF. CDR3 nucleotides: TGTGCCAGCAGTAACCCCCGGGCGTATGGCTACACCTTC.

The CDR3 DNA sequence: TGCAGCGTTGGGTGTGTCGGGAACACTGAAGCTTTCTTT. Its protein is CSVGCVGNTEAFF. V and J are TRBV29-1 and TRBJ1-1; no clear D gene. The V gene's germline CDR1 is SQVTM and CDR2 ANQGSEA. The CDR3 is made up of 13 amino acids. Deletions cut 4 bases from V and 1 base from J, with 10 bases between.

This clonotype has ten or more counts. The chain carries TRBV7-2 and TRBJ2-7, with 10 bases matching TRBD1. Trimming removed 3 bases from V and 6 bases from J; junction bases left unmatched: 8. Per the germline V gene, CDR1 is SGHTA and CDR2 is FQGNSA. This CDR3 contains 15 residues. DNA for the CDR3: TGTGCCAGCAGCTTGTTCCAGACAGGGGGCGTCGAGCAGTACTTC. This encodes CASSLFQTGGVEQYF.

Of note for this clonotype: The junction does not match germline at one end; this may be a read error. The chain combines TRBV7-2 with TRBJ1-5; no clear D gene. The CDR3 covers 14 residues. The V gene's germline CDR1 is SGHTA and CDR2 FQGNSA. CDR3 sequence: CASRLTASKQPQHF. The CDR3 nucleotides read TGTGCCAGCAGGTTAACCGCTAGCAAGCAGCCCCAGCATTTT.

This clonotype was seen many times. Written as DNA, the CDR3 is TGTGCCAGCAGCCCAACGACAGGTTTGGGCTATGGCTACACCTTC. It encodes CASSPTTGLGYGYTF. V usage is TRBV7-2 and J usage is TRBJ1-2, with a possible D match to TRBD1 (6 bases). This CDR3 comprises 15 residues. V was shortened by 5 bases and J by 4 bases, with 17 bases between the two germline ends. Looked up from germline, CDR1 is SGHTA and CDR2 is FQGNSA.